The present entry profiles one TCR beta chain with its context. Antigen unknown. The entry originates in a study of post-analysis software for immune sequencing data. Overall study: The patients showed relapsing-remitting, secondary progressive and progressive-relapsing multiple sclerosis courses.

Unique molecular identifiers featured in each of the TCR beta cDNA libraries. Roughly 450,000 cDNA molecules came from around 1 to 9.1 million T cells. TCRdb re-called the PCR reads through MiXCR, storing one row per CDR3 protein. The profile covers 380,000 or so distinct CDR3 sequences, with approximately 38% appearing a single time and about an eighth taken by the ten largest. The CDR3 has 11 residues. Between the trimmed V and J ends, which lost 3 bases and 4 bases, there was a span of 4 bases. Germline CDR1 is ENHRY and CDR2 is SYGVKD. Study-level results: Patients used four to six TRBV segments, including TRBV5-6, TRBV5-1 and TRBV20-1, more often than controls.

This chain connects TRBV10-3 to TRBJ2-7; D is undetermined. Sequenced input: blood. This TCR derives from a girl between 10 and 17 years old with multiple sclerosis. For the CDR3, the DNA is TGTGCCATCAGTGAAATGTACGAGCAGTACTTC. It translates to CAISEMYEQYF.